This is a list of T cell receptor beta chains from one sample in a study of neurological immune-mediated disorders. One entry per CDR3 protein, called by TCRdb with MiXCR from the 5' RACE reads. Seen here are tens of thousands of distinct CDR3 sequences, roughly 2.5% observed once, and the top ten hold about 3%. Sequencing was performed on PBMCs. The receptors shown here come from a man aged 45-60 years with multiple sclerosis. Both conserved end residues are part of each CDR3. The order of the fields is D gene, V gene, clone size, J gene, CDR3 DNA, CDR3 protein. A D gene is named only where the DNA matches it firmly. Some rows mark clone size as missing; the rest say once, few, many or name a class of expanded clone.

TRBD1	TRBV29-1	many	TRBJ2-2	TGCAGCGTTCTAGGACAGGGCAGAACGACCGGGGAGCTGTTTTTT	CSVLGQGRTTGELFF
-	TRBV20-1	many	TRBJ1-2	TGCAGTGCCCCCCGGTCTGGGGGCTACACCTTC	CSAPRSGGYTF
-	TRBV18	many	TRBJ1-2	TGTGCCAGCTCACGAACCGAGGGGGCTAACTATGGCTACACCTTC	CASSRTEGANYGYTF
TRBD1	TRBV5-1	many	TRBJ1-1	TGCGCCAGCAGCTATGGACAGGGGGCGTATACGGACACTGAAGCTTTCTTT	CASSYGQGAYTDTEAFF
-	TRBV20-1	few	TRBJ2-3	TGCAGTGCTGGCCGGGTAGGAGCCACAGATACGCAGTATTTT	CSAGRVGATDTQYF
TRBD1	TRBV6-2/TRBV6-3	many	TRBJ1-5	TGTGCCAGCAGTCCCGGGACAGGGGGTCCCGACAATCAGCCCCAGCATTTT	CASSPGTGGPDNQPQHF
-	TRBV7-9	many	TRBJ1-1	TGTGCCAGCAGCTTATTGGGTGGTACTGAAGCTTTCTTT	CASSLLGGTEAFF
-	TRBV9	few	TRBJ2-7	TGTGCCAGCAGCGTAGGTGCCGGGGGCTTGTACGAGCAGTACTTC	CASSVGAGGLYEQYF
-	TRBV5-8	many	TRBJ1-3	TGTGCCAGCCGTCTGAGAGGAAACACCATATATTTT	CASRLRGNTIYF
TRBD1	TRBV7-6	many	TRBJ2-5	TGTGCCAGCAGCCTAAGGACAGGCCCAAAAGAGACCCAGTACTTC	CASSLRTGPKETQYF
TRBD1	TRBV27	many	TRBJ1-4	TGTGCCAGCAGTTTATCCGGGACAGGGGCTGAAAAACTGTTTTTT	CASSLSGTGAEKLFF
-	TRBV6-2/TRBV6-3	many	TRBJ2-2	TGTGCCAGCAGTTCCCTCCGTTATACCGGGGAGCTGTTTTTT	CASSSLRYTGELFF
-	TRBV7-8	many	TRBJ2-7	TGTGCCAGCAGTCATGGTGGGGCCGGGGCCGAGCAGTACTTC	CASSHGGAGAEQYF
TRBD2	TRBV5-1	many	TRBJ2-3	TGCGCCAGCAGGGGAGGGATTCGCACAGATACGCAGTATTTT	CASRGGIRTDTQYF
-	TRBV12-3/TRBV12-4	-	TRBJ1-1	TGTGCCAGCAGTTTAATGGGAGGGTGGAACACTGAAGCTTTCTTT	CASSLMGGWNTEAFF
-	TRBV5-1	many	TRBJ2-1	TGCGCCAGCAGCTTGGACAGATCTGAGCAGTTCTTC	CASSLDRSEQFF
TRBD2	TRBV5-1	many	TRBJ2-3	TGCGCCAGCAGGCTGACTAGCGGGGTACCAGGCGATACGCAGTATTTT	CASRLTSGVPGDTQYF
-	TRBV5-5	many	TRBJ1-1	TGTGCCAGCAGCTTCAGGGAGGGCGATGAAGCTTTCTTT	CASSFREGDEAFF
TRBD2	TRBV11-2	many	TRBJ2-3	TGTGCCAGCAGGTATACTAGCGGGGGATACACAGATACGCAGTATTTT	CASRYTSGGYTDTQYF
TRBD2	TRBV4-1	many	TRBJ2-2	TGCGCCAGCAGCCACAGCTCTAGCGGGGGGGTTGGCGGGGAGCTGTTTTTT	CASSHSSSGGVGGELFF
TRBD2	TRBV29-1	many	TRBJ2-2	TGCAGCGTTGAAGCTAGCGGGGGCCGGAGCACCGGGGAGCTGTTTTTT	CSVEASGGRSTGELFF
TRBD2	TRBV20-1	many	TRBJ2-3	TGCAGTGCTAGCTGGCTAGCGGGTAGCACAGATACGCAGTATTTT	CSASWLAGSTDTQYF
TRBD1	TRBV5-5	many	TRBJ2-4	TGTGCCAGCAGCCGGGTTTTCCGGGACAGGGTAACCAAAAACATTCAGTACTTC	CASSRVFRDRVTKNIQYF
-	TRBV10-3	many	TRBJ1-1	TGTGCCATCAGGGATGGGATACCGGGTGAAGCTTTCTTT	CAIRDGIPGEAFF
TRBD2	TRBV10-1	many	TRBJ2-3	TGCGCCAGCAGTGCCGGGACTAGCGGGGGGGCCGGGGATACGCAGTATTTT	CASSAGTSGGAGDTQYF
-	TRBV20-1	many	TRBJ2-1	TGCAGTGCTAGACAAGGCGCTCGCTTCAATGAGCAGTTCTTC	CSARQGARFNEQFF
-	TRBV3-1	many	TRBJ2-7	TGTGCCAGCAGCCACCTAAGCTACGAGCAGTACTTC	CASSHLSYEQYF
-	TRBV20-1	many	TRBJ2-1	TGCAGTGCTAGATACGTACCACATGAGCAGTTCTTC	CSARYVPHEQFF
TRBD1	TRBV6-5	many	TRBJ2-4	TGTGCCAGCAGCCTGACAGGGACCTCGGCCAAAAACATTCAGTACTTC	CASSLTGTSAKNIQYF
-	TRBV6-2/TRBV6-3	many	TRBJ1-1	TGTGCCAGCAGTTACGAGGGGATGGGGAACACTGAAGCTTTCTTT	CASSYEGMGNTEAFF
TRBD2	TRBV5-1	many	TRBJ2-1	TGCGCCAGCAGCCGCTTAGCGGGAAATGAGCAGTTCTTC	CASSRLAGNEQFF
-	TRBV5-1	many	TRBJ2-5	TGCGCCAGCAGCTTGGGACACTCACAAGAGACCCAGTACTTC	CASSLGHSQETQYF
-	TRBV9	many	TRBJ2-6	TGTGCCAGCAGCGCCTATCCAGGGAACCCTGGGGCCAACGTCCTGACTTTC	CASSAYPGNPGANVLTF
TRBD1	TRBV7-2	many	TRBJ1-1	TGTGCCAGCAGCGCAATACAGGGGGAAGCTTTCTTT	CASSAIQGEAFF
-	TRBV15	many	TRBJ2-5	TGTGCCACCAGCAGAGTCGGGGCCCAAGAGACCCAGTACTTC	CATSRVGAQETQYF
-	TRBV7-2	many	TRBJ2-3	TGTGCCAGCAGCTTAAGGCTAGCTGGGGATACGCAGTATTTT	CASSLRLAGDTQYF
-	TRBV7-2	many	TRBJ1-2	TGTGCCAGCAAAGGCCGAGGCTATGGCTACACCTTC	CASKGRGYGYTF
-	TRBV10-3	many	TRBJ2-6	TGTGCCATCAGTGAGTCGGGCGCAGGGGCCAACGTCCTGACTTTC	CAISESGAGANVLTF
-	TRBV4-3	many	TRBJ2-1	TGCGCCAGCAGCCTGGACAGTAGCTCCTACAATGAGCAGTTCTTC	CASSLDSSSYNEQFF
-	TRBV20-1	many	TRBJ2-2	TGCAGTGCTAGAGATCCGATTTGGACCGACGCCGGGGAGCTGTTTTTT	CSARDPIWTDAGELFF
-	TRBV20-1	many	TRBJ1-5	TGCAGTGCTAGAGCCCCGGGATCGAATCAGCCCCAGCATTTT	CSARAPGSNQPQHF
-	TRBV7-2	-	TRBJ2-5	TGTGCCAGCAGCTTAAGGACTCAAGAGACCCAGTACTTC	CASSLRTQETQYF
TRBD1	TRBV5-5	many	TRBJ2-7	TGTGCCAGCAGCTTGGAACAGGGGGCTTCCTACGAGCAGTACTTC	CASSLEQGASYEQYF
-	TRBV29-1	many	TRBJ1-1	TGCAGCGCCTCAGGGCTACTGAACACTGAAGCTTTCTTT	CSASGLLNTEAFF
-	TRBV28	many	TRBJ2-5	TGTGCCAGCAGCATAGGGGTTCGGGGACAAGAGACCCAGTACTTC	CASSIGVRGQETQYF
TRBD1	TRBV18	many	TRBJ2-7	TGTGCCAGCTCACCGGGACAGGGCTACTACGAGCAGTACTTC	CASSPGQGYYEQYF